This T cell receptor (beta chain) was recovered during a study of blood T cells in healthy people across ages. Points from the study as a whole: There was no known CMV status for donors, so expanded clonotype changes were possibly confounded. Donors of long life had a larger count of naive CD4+ cells and greater diversity than aged donors.

There are a few counts of this clonotype. The antigen is undetermined. Germline values: CDR1 SGHVS, CDR2 FQNEAQ. Between the trimmed V and J ends, which lost 5 bases and 7 bases, there was a span of 12 bases. The length of the CDR3 is 13 residues. The second PCR ran about 6 to 11 cycles with a sample-barcoded 5' primer and J-beta primers. Each cDNA molecule was tagged by a template-switch adaptor with 12 random nucleotides. TCRdb fed the 5' RACE reads into MiXCR, producing one record per CDR3 protein. Among over a million distinct CDR3 sequences listed, 40% to 55% were seen once. Peripheral blood was drawn, about 9.7 milliliters per donor.

The clonotype was recovered from a woman aged 60-75 years in good health. V and J are TRBV7-8 and TRBJ2-1, with D perhaps TRBD2 (6 bases). Material: blood. The CDR3 bases are TGTGCCAGCAGCCCCCGGGACTGGAATGAGCAGTTCTTC. Amino acid sequence: CASSPRDWNEQFF.